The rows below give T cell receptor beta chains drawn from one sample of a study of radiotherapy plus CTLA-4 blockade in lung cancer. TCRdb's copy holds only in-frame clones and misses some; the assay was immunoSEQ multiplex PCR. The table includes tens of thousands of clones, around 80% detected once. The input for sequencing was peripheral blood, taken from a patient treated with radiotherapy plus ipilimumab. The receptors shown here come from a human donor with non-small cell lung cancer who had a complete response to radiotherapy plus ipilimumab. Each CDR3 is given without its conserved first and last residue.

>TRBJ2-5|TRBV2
ASSRRTGKQETQY
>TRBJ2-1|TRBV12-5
ASGLHRGLSYNEQF
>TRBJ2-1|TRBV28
ASSSWTSGSYNEQF
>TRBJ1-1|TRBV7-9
ASSNTGSEAF
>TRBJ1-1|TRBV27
ASSLLGQNEAF
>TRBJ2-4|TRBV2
ASLQTSGTKNIQY
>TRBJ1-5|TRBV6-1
ASSEDGSRLNQPQH
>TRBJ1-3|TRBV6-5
ASSLRIGNTIY
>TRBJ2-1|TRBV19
ASSISGGADEQF
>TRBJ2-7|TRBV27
ASSPWASSYEQY
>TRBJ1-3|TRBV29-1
SGSTGNTIY
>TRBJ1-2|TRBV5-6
ATTLTASVFYGYT
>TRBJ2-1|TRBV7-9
ASGRRGINEQF
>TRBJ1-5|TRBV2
ASSERVWVEVNQPQH
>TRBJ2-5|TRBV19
ASSPGGGRETQY
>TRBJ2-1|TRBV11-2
ASSLERVHEQF
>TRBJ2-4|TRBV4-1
ASSLPRDRGVVQY
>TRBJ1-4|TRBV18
ASSQIRDINEKLF
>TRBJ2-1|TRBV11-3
ASSFAPSLYNEQF
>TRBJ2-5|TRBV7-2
ASSLVQGGIRETQY
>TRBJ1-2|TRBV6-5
ASSPSRNGGYGYT
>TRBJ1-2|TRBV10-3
AISDGGHGYT
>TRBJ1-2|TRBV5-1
ASRPDRGPGYT
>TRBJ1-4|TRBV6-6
ASKPPSGQVEKLF
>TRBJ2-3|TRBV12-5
ASGWRASTDTQY
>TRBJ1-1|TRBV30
AWSPTTLSRRGMNTEAF
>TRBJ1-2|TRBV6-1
ASSWTGYGYT
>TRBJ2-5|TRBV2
ASSPGLAGGQETQY
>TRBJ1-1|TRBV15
ATSRRTGGTPSHTEAF
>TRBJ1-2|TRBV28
ASSPGDRRSTFYGYT
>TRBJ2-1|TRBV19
ASSLRGRHNEQF
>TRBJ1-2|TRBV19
ASSISGADYGYT